This section outlines one T cell receptor (beta chain) sequence together with its context. This specimen comes from a study of cytomegalovirus exposure and HLA in healthy donors. Trimming removed 5 bases from V and 0 bases from J, with 12 bases in between. Germline V gene lookup returns CDR1 SGHAT and CDR2 FQNNGV. CDR3 length: 15 residues. In the PCR, 60 Vbeta and 13 Jbeta primers were used. Here immunoSEQ multiplex PCR was the method, and the copy in TCRdb shows in-frame clones only, minus some. The sample holds 100,000 to 120,000 clones, roughly three quarters seen once. The TCR comes from a man aged 25 to 40 in good health and CMV-seropositive. The genes are TRBV11-2 and TRBJ2-3, with D tentatively TRBD1 (6 bases). The sample taken for sequencing was PBMCs. CDR3 region: CASSPDSTSTDTQYF. The DNA for the CDR3 is TGTGCCAGCAGCCCGGACAGTACCAGCACAGATACGCAGTATTTT.